This T cell receptor (beta chain) was found in a study of cytomegalovirus exposure and HLA in healthy donors. General study results and limits: TCR beta chains numbering roughly 150 were designated cytomegalovirus-associated. A later analysis by the authors found several of the most significant clusters apparently linked to common viral pathogens. Presence/absence analyses assumed roughly uniform sequencing depth across donors.

The CDR3 covers 12 residues. Germline lookup yields CDR1 SNHLY and CDR2 FYNNEI. For this clone: Its target is not known. Mismatch with germline at one junction end may stem from a read error.

The study ran its PCR with 60 Vbeta and 13 Jbeta primers. Clones were read by immunoSEQ multiplex PCR, and TCRdb kept only the in-frame ones, dropping some. The sample has 110,000 to 150,000 clones; approximately 83% are singletons. The specimen sequenced was PBMCs. The sequence came from a man in his forties in good health and CMV-seropositive. The chain combines TRBV2 with TRBJ2-1, with D possibly matching TRBD1 (5 bases). CDR3 DNA sequence: TGTGCCAGCAGCGAAGACCAGGGTGAGCAGTTCTTC. Translation: CASSEDQGEQFF.